This T cell receptor (beta chain) was profiled in a study of T cells expressing NK-cell markers. About the study: Obtained from sorted CD3+CD56+NKG2C+, CD3+CD56+NKG2C- and CD3+CD56-NKG2C+ T cells were the TCR beta repertoires. There were seven HCMV-seropositive donors and one seronegative donor among the eight sequenced. Study results and limitations: For a handful of donors, these clonotypes were likewise the leading ones in the CD3+CD56-NKG2C+ fraction.

TCR beta cDNA was made by 5'RACE template switching with UMIs. TCRdb re-called the 5' RACE reads and catalogs CDR3 proteins one per entry, DNA excluded. Here the sample table reports some 280,000 distinct CDR3 sequences. As regards this clonotype: Antigen: not known.

This CDR3 is 16 amino acids long. The sample comprised blood T cells: a sorted CD56 or NKG2C T cell subset, CD4+ or CD8+ T cells, or bulk PBMC T cells (not recorded which). The gene calls are TRBV12-3 or TRBV12-4 and TRBJ2-1; no DNA is available, so the TRBD1 call from TCRdb remains unchecked. This clonotype was obtained from a man younger than 30 in good health. CDR3 protein: CASSLPPGLGNNEQFF.